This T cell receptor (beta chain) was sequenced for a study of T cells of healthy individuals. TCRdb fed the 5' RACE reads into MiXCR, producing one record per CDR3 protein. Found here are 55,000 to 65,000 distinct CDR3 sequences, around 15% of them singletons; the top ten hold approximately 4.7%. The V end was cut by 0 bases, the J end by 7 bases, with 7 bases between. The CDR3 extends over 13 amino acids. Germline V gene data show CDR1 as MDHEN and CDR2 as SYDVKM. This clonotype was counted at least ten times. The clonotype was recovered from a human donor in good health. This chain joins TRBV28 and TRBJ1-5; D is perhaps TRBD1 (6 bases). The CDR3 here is CASSLWGAQPQHF. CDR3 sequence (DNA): TGTGCCAGCAGTTTATGGGGGGCCCAGCCCCAGCATTTT.